A selection of T cell receptor beta chains follows, all from one sample in a study of immune evolution from preneoplasia to lung adenocarcinoma. Some clones are missing from TCRdb's copy, which holds only in-frame ones; the method was immunoSEQ multiplex PCR. The table records thousands of clones, around 86% of them present only once. Sequences were obtained from FFPE minimally invasive lung adenocarcinoma tissue. Every receptor here comes from a donor older than 65 with lung adenocarcinoma. CDR3s include the opening cysteine and the closing phenylalanine or tryptophan. The D gene is left open where the match is weak. Clone size, where shown, is once, few, many, or a class for clones that have expanded.

TRBJ2-1 | . | . | TRBV4-2 | TGTGCCAGCGGGAGGGGGCTACTAGCGCGTTACAATGAGCAGTTCTTC | CASGRGLLARYNEQFF
TRBJ2-5 | once | TRBD2 | TRBV7-9 | TGTGCCAGCACTAGCGGGAGTGAGACCCAGTACTTC | CASTSGSETQYF
TRBJ2-7 | . | . | TRBV28 | TGTGCCGTAAAGGGTACAGGCGGCTCCTACGAGCAGTACTTC | CAVKGTGGSYEQYF
TRBJ2-2 | . | . | TRBV5-6 | TGTGCCAGCAGCTTATTAGGGGCCGGGGAGCTGTTTTTT | CASSLLGAGELFF
TRBJ2-6 | . | . | TRBV5-8 | TGTGCCAGCATCAAACCTGGGGCCAACGTCCTGACTTTC | CASIKPGANVLTF
TRBJ2-6 | . | TRBD1 | TRBV7-9 | TGTGCCAGCAGCGTCGGACAGGGGGTCGCCAACGTCCTGACTTTC | CASSVGQGVANVLTF
TRBJ2-7 | . | TRBD2 | TRBV2 | TGTGCCAGCAGGACCGGCGGGAGGGTCGCCGAGCAGTACTTC | CASRTGGRVAEQYF
TRBJ2-2 | . | TRBD2 | TRBV5-1 | TGCGCCAGCAGCTATAGCGGGAGAGGAACCGGGGAGCTGTTTTTT | CASSYSGRGTGELFF
TRBJ1-4 | large | . | TRBV6-5 | TGTGCCAGCAGCCCCTTTTCTACCGGGAATGAAAAACTGTTTTTT | CASSPFSTGNEKLFF
TRBJ1-2 | . | . | TRBV28 | TGTGCCAGCAGTTTAGGGGCCGCGGTCAATGGCTACACCTTC | CASSLGAAVNGYTF
TRBJ2-1 | . | TRBD2 | TRBV28 | TGTGCCAGCAGCCACTCTAGCGGGAGGGCGTATGAGCAGTTCTTC | CASSHSSGRAYEQFF
TRBJ2-3 | . | . | TRBV9 | TGTGCCAGCAGCGTGCAACAGGGGAGGGGAACAGATACGCAGTATTTT | CASSVQQGRGTDTQYF
TRBJ1-1 | . | TRBD1 | TRBV27 | TGTGCCAGCTCAATTTTTAGGACAGGGACTGAAGCTTTCTTT | CASSIFRTGTEAFF
TRBJ2-3 | few | . | TRBV11-2 | TGTGCCAGCAGCTTATTGGGCCCCACAGATACGCAGTATTTT | CASSLLGPTDTQYF
TRBJ2-1 | . | . | TRBV18 | TGTGCCAGCTCCCTCCAGGGGCAACCCTACAATGAGCAGTTCTTC | CASSLQGQPYNEQFF
TRBJ2-1 | . | . | TRBV11-3 | TGTGCCAGCAGCCCCGGGCCCTCAACCTACAATGAGCAGTTCTTC | CASSPGPSTYNEQFF
TRBJ2-7 | . | . | TRBV23-1 | TGCGCCAGCAGTCAATCGAGGAGGTCTGGCGGGGCCCCCTACGAGCAGTACTTC | CASSQSRRSGGAPYEQYF
TRBJ2-7 | . | . | TRBV11-2 | TGTGCCAGTCATAGCGGAATCTCCTACGAGCAGTACTTC | CASHSGISYEQYF
TRBJ2-1 | . | . | TRBV4-2 | TGTGCCAGCAGCCAAGATTTCGGGAGAGAGGTACAATACAATGAGCAGTTCTTC | CASSQDFGREVQYNEQFF
TRBJ2-3 | once | TRBD2 | TRBV6-6 | TGTGCCAGCTTGTACGGGACTACGCGCACAGATACGCAGTATTTT | CASLYGTTRTDTQYF
TRBJ2-5 | . | . | TRBV28 | TGTGCCAGCAGTTTCTCGCGGCTCACCCAAGATAGCCAGTACTTC | CASSFSRLTQDSQYF